This T cell receptor (beta chain) was identified during a study of T cell responses to AZD1222 COVID-19 vaccine. V was shortened by 1 base and J by 2 bases, with 15 bases between the two germline ends. CDR3 size: 18 residues. Germline CDR1 and CDR2: MGHDK and SYGVNS. Broader study findings: Repertoire samples came only from after the peak T cell response.

Concerning this clone: Its antigen is currently unknown.

Profiled with immunoSEQ multiplex PCR; TCRdb holds only in-frame clones, not every one. The sample has more than 150,000 clones; just over 85% are singletons. The sequencing used peripheral blood, collected on day 0 of AZD1222 vaccination. The origin of this receptor is an adult in good health. The rearrangement uses TRBV25-1 and TRBJ2-6, with no clear D. Here the CDR3 reads CASSESGFRVTGANVLTF. In DNA form, the CDR3 reads TGTGCCAGCAGTGAATCAGGATTCCGGGTAACTGGGGCCAACGTCCTGACTTTC.